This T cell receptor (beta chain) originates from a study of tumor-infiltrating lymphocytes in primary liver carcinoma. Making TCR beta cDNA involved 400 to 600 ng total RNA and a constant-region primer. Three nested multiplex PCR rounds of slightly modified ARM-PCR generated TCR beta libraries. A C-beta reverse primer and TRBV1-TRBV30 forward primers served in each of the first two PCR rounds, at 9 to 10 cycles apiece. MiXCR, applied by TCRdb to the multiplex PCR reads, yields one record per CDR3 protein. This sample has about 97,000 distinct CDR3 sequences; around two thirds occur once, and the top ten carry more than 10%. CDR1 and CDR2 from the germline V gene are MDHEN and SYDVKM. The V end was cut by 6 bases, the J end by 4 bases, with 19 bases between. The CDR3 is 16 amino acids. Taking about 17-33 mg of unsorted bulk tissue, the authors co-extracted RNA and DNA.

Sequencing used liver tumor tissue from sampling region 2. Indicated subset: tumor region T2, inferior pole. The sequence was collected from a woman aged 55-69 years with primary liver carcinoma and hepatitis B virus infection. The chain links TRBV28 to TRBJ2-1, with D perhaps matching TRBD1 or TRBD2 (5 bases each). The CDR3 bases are TGTGCCAGCAGCGCTTTGAGGGGAGTGCGTTACAATGAGCAGTTCTTC. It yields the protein CASSALRGVRYNEQFF.